A single sample is the source of the 14 T cell receptor beta chains below, sequenced in a study of T cells in localized non-small cell lung cancer. Repertoires were generated with immunoSEQ multiplex PCR, while TCRdb's copy carries only in-frame clones and drops some. The data hold 7,000 to 7,500 clones, with more than 20% observed a single time. Here the sequenced sample was lung tumor tissue, taken before any cancer treatment. The receptors shown here come from a man aged 40 to 70 with stage III squamous cell lung carcinoma.

The rearrangement joins TRBV28 to TRBJ1-1; 7 bases agree with TRBD1. Germline assignment: CDR1 MDHEN and CDR2 SYDVKM. This CDR3 is 13 amino acids long. V gave up 6 bases and J gave up 3 bases; unmatched junction bases: 4. The CDR3 is CASRGQKYTEAFF. CDR3 coding DNA: TGTGCCAGCAGGGGACAGAAGTACACTGAAGCTTTCTTT.

By share, this clone ranks as medium-sized. The rearrangement links TRBV11-3 to TRBJ1-1; D not certain. Per the germline V gene, CDR1 is SGHNT and CDR2 is YENEEA. V lost 5 bases and J 3 bases, leaving 13 bases between the germline ends. This CDR3 contains 14 residues. The CDR3 coding sequence is TGTGCCAGCAGCCGCCCGGACGTGGACACTGAAGCTTTCTTT. Translated: CASSRPDVDTEAFF.

This clone was detected ten times or more. The genes are TRBV11-3 and TRBJ2-1; 7 bases agree with TRBD2. Germline lookup yields CDR1 SGHNT and CDR2 YENEEA. The junction had 4 bases not matched to a gene; V was cut back by 1 base and J by 7 bases. This CDR3 comprises 14 residues. CDR3: CASSLGSSGNEQFF. CDR3 bases: TGTGCCAGCAGCTTAGGTAGTAGCGGGAATGAGCAGTTCTTC.

The chain recombines TRBV4-1 with TRBJ2-6; 8 nucleotides align to TRBD1. Germline assignment: CDR1 MGHRA and CDR2 YSYEKL. The V segment lost 1 base and the J segment 3 bases; nucleotides outside the gene matches: 5. The CDR3 spans 17 residues. CDR3 DNA: TGCGCCAGCAGCCAAGGTCCAGGGGGCAATGGGGCCAACGTCCTGACTTTC. Protein sequence: CASSQGPGGNGANVLTF.

The chain is built from TRBV7-2 and TRBJ2-2, with D possibly being TRBD2 (5 bases). Trimming cost V 2 bases and J 5 bases, with 6 bases left between them. Germline V gene data show CDR1 as SGHTA and CDR2 as FQGNSA. The CDR3 has 13 residues. The CDR3 is CASSLPGTGELFF. The CDR3 bases are TGTGCCAGCAGCTTACCGGGGACCGGGGAGCTGTTTTTT.

This chain connects TRBV19 to TRBJ2-1, with D maybe TRBD1 (5 bases). The CDR3 loop spans 14 amino acids. Per the germline V gene, CDR1 is LNHDA and CDR2 is SQIVND (reference sequence). Between the trimmed V and J ends, which lost 5 bases and 6 bases, there was a span of 14 bases. CDR3: CASSSRQPLNEQFF. The DNA of the CDR3 is TGTGCCAGTAGTTCCCGACAGCCCCTCAATGAGCAGTTCTTC.

The chain employs TRBV5-1 and TRBJ2-1; D is unclear. The germline gives CDR1 SGHRS, CDR2 YFSETQ. With 6 bases removed from V and 0 bases from J, the gap between germline ends came to 19 bases. CDR3 length: 17 residues. The CDR3 region has the DNA TGCGCCAGCACCTCCGCCGGCGACCCTAGCTCCTACAATGAGCAGTTCTTC. Its protein is CASTSAGDPSSYNEQFF.

A few counts support this clone. The rearrangement joins TRBV9 to TRBJ2-5; 10 nucleotides align to TRBD2. V lost 0 bases, J lost 3 bases, and 2 bases stayed unmatched. Germline values: CDR1 SGDLS, CDR2 YYNGEE. The CDR3 runs 15 residues. DNA for the CDR3: TGTGCCAGCAGCGTAGTAGCGGGAGGAGAAGAGACCCAGTACTTC. Protein sequence: CASSVVAGGEETQYF.

This chain joins TRBV11-3 and TRBJ2-5; D possibly uses TRBD1 or TRBD2 (5 bases each). From germline, CDR1 is SGHNT and CDR2 YENEEA. This CDR3 region has 14 residues. V was shortened by 2 bases and J by 5 bases, with 12 bases between the two germline ends. CDR3 region: CASSLNVREETQYF. The CDR3 region has the DNA TGTGCCAGCAGCTTAAATGTCAGGGAGGAGACCCAGTACTTC.

The chain recombines TRBV28 with TRBJ2-6; D not certain. The V gene's germline CDR1 is MDHEN and CDR2 SYDVKM. CDR3 length: 17 amino acids. Between the trimmed V and J ends, which lost 1 base and 0 bases, there was a span of 10 bases. CDR3 residues: CASSLFDRFSGANVLTF. The CDR3 coding sequence is TGTGCCAGCAGTTTATTCGATAGGTTCTCTGGGGCCAACGTCCTGACTTTC.

The gene calls are TRBV6-8 and TRBJ1-1, with unresolved D. The CDR3 has 13 amino acids. Germline CDR1 and CDR2: MNHGY and SAAAGT. V gave up 6 bases and J gave up 0 bases, with 8 bases separating them. CDR3 in amino acids: CASRVTLNTEAFF. The CDR3, as DNA: TGTGCCAGCAGGGTGACATTGAACACTGAAGCTTTCTTT.

This clone was recorded a few times. This CDR3 reads CSAMGQGNTGELFF. Here the CDR3 DNA reads TGCAGCGCCATGGGACAGGGGAACACCGGGGAGCTGTTTTTT. The chain combines TRBV29-1 with TRBJ2-2; 9 positions agree with TRBD1. Germline V gene lookup returns CDR1 SQVTM and CDR2 ANQGSEA. J gave up 1 base and V 7 bases, and 4 bases lay outside the gene matches. CDR3 length: 14 residues.

This clone is deemed medium-sized. The chain links TRBV11-3 to TRBJ2-1; D assignment may be TRBD1 or TRBD2 (7 bases each). V was shortened by 5 bases and J by 6 bases, with 17 bases between the two germline ends. CDR1 is SGHNT and CDR2 is YENEEA in the germline V gene. The CDR3 consists of 15 residues. DNA for the CDR3: TGTGCCAGCAGCCCCAGGGGGGGGCCTTTCAATGAGCAGTTCTTC. Translated: CASSPRGGPFNEQFF. Combining the CDR3 with reference TRBV11-3 and TRBJ2-1 gives the whole variable domain EAGVVQSPRYKIIEKKQPVAFWCNPISGHNTLYWYLQNLGQGPELLIRYENEEAVDDSQLPKDRFSAERLKGVDSTLKIQPAELGDSAVYLCASSPRGGPFNEQFFGPGTRLTVL.

This clone appeared a few times. The chain employs TRBV18 and TRBJ2-1; 7 bases align to TRBD2. V gave up 2 bases and J gave up 5 bases; unmatched junction bases: 6. Germline lookup yields CDR1 KGHSH and CDR2 LQKENI. The CDR3 length is 15 residues. This chain's CDR3 is CASSPWGGQDNEQFF. Written as DNA, the CDR3 is TGTGCCAGCTCACCATGGGGGGGTCAGGACAATGAGCAGTTCTTC.